Sequencing of this T cell receptor (beta chain) was carried out in a study of CD8 T cells in ankylosing spondylitis. Study observations and caveats: Made up of eight highly homologous variants, a TCR beta motif appeared characteristic of ankylosing spondylitis blood. According to the report, clones linked to the disease were significantly enriched in matched synovial fluid samples taken from ankylosing spondylitis patients. Clones linked to disease, bearing a CD8+ phenotype, were relatively rare in peripheral blood.

Scientists made TCR beta libraries using quantitative 5'-RACE with molecular barcodes. TCRdb re-analysed the 5' RACE reads in MiXCR, keeping a single row per CDR3 protein. This table has roughly 91,000 distinct CDR3 sequences, roughly 8.3% appearing once. In its sample, this clonotype was seen many times. The antigen is unknown. V lost 1 base, J lost 6 bases, and 13 bases lay in between. The CDR3 totals 15 residues. Germline loops: CDR1 LGHDT, CDR2 YNNKEL (reference sequence). The V gene is TRBV3-1, the J gene TRBJ2-1; possible D gene TRBD2, 6 bases. This receptor was obtained from a male donor with ankylosing spondylitis or in good health (not recorded which). The sample was blood, either unsorted or a sorted T cell fraction (not recorded which). CDR3 nucleotide sequence: TGTGCCAGCAGCCAAGGTGGTGGAGGGGTCAATGAGCAGTTCTTC. Amino acid sequence: CASSQGGGGVNEQFF.